This T cell receptor beta chain was identified in a study of early T cells in non-severe SARS-CoV-2 infection. Each CDR3 protein is one row after TCRdb ran MiXCR on the 5' RACE reads. The table has 66,000 or so distinct CDR3 sequences, about 13% seen once. V lost 5 bases to trimming and J lost 2 bases, with 15 bases between them. The length of the CDR3 is 15 residues. Germline CDR1 SSHAT, CDR2 FNYEAQ (reference sequence). This clonotype was counted a few times. The rearrangement uses TRBV7-7 and TRBJ2-5; maybe TRBD1 (6 bases). The sample was whole blood. The TCR was taken from an adult who was a healthcare worker with PCR-confirmed SARS-CoV-2 infection or an uninfected control (not recorded which). CDR3 in DNA: TGTGCCAGCAGCGCCCAGCACAGGGCTCAAGAGACCCAGTACTTC. It translates to CASSAQHRAQETQYF.